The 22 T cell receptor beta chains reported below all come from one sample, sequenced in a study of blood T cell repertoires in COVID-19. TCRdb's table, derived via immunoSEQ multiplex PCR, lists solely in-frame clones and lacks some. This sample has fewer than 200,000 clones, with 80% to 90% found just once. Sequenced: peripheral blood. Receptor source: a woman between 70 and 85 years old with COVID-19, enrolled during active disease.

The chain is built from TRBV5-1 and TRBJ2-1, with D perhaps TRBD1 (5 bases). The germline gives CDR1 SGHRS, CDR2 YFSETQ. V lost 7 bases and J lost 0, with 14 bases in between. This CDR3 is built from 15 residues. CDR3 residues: CASAQAESSYNEQFF. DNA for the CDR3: TGCGCCAGCGCACAGGCCGAAAGCTCCTACAATGAGCAGTTCTTC.

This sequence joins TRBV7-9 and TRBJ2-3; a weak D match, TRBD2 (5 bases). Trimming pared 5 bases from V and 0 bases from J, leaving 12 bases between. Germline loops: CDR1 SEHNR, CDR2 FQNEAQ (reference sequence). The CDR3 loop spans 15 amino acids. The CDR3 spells CASSNSEGSTDTQYF. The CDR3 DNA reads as TGTGCCAGCAGCAATAGCGAAGGAAGCACAGATACGCAGTATTTT.

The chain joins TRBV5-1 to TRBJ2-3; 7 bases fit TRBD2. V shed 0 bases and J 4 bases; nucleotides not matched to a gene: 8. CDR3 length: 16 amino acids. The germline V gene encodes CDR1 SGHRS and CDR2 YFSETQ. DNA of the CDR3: TGCGCCAGCAGCTTGGCAATGGTAGCGGGTCCAGATACGCAGTATTTT. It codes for CASSLAMVAGPDTQYF. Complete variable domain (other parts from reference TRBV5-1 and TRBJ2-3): KAGVTQTPRYLIKTRGQQVTLSCSPISGHRSVSWYQQTPGQGLQFLFEYFSETQRNKGNFPGRFSGRQFSNSRSEMNVSTLELGDSALYLCASSLAMVAGPDTQYFGPGTRLTVL.

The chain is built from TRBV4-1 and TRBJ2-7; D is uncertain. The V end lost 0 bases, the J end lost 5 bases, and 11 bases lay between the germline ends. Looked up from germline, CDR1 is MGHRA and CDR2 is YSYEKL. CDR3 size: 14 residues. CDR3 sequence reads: CASSQELLLDEQYF. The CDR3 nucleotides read TGCGCCAGCAGCCAAGAACTACTCCTCGACGAGCAGTACTTC.

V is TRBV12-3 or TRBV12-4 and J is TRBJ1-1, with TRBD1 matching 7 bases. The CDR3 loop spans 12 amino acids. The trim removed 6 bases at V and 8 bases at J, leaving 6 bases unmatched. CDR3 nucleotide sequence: TGTGCCAGCAGGGGACCGACAGGGGAAGCTTTCTTT. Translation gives CASRGPTGEAFF.

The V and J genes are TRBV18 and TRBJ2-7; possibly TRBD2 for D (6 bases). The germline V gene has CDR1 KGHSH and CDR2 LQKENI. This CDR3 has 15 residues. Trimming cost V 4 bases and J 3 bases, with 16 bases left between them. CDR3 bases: TGTGCCAGCTCACTCGCTAGCGACACGTACTACGAGCAGTACTTC. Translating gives CASSLASDTYYEQYF. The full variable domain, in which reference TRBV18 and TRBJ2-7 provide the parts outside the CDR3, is NAGVMQNPRHLVRRRGQEARLRCSPMKGHSHVYWYRQLPEEGLKFMVYLQKENIIDESGMPKERFSAEFPKEGPSILRIQQVVRGDSAAYFCASSLASDTYYEQYFGPGTRLTVT.

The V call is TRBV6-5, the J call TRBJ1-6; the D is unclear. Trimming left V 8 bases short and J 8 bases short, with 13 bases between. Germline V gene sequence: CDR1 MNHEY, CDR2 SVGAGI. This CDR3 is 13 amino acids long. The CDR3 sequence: CASGQIQDSPLHF. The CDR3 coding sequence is TGTGCCAGCGGGCAAATCCAGGATTCACCCCTCCACTTT.

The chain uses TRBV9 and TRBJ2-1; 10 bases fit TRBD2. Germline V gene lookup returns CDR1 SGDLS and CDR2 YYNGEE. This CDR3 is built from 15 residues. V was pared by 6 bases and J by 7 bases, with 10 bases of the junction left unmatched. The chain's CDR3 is CASKDLAGVRNEQFF. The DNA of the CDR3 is TGTGCCAGCAAGGATCTAGCGGGAGTAAGGAATGAGCAGTTCTTC.

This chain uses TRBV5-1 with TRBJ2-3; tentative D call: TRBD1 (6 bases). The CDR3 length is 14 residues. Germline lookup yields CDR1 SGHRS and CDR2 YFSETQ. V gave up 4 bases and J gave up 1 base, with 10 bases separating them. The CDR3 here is CASSTGRGTDTQYF. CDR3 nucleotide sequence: TGCGCCAGCAGCACAGGGCGCGGCACAGATACGCAGTATTTT.

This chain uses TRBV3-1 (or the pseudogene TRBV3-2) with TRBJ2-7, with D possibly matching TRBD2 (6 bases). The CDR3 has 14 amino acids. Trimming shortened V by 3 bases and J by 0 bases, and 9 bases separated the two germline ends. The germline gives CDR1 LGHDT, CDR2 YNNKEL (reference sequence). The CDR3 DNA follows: TGTGCCAGCAGCCATAGCGGACTCTCCTACGAGCAGTACTTC. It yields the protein CASSHSGLSYEQYF.

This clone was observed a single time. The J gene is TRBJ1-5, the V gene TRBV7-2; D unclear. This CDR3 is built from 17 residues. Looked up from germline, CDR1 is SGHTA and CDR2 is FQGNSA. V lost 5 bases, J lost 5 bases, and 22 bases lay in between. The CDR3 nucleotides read TGTGCCAGCAGCCCCTACCAAGTGGGTCGGGGTCATCAGCCCCAGCATTTT. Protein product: CASSPYQVGRGHQPQHF.

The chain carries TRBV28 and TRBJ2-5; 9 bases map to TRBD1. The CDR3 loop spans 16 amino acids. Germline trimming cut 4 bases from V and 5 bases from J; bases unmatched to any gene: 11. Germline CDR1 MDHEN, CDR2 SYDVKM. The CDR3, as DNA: TGTGCCAGCAGTTCTTATCCCGGGACAGGGATGGAGACCCAGTACTTC. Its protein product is CASSSYPGTGMETQYF.

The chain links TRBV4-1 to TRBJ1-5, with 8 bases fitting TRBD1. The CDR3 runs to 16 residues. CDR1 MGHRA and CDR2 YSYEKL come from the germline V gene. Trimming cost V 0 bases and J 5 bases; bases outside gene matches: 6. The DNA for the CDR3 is TGCGCCAGCAGCCAAGATAGGGACAGGCGATATCAGCCCCAGCATTTT. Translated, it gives CASSQDRDRRYQPQHF.

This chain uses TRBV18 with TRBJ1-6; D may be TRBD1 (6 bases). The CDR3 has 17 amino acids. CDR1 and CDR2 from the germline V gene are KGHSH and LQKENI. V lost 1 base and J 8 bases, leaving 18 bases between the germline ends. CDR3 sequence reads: CASSPQETGQNDSPLHF. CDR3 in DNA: TGTGCCAGCTCACCACAAGAGACGGGACAAAATGATTCACCCCTCCACTTT.

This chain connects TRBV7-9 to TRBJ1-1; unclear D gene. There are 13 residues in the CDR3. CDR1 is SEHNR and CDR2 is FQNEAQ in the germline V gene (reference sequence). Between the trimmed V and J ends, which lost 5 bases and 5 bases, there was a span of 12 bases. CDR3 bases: TGTGCCAGCAGCCAACAACCCAGGACTGAAGCTTTCTTT. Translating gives CASSQQPRTEAFF.

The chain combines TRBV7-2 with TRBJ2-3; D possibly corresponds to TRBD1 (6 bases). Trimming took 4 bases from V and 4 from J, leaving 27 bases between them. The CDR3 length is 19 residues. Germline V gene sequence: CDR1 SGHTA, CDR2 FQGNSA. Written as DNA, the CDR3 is TGTGCCAGCAGCTGGAGGTTGTGGGGGCGGCGTAATACATCAGATACGCAGTATTTT. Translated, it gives CASSWRLWGRRNTSDTQYF.

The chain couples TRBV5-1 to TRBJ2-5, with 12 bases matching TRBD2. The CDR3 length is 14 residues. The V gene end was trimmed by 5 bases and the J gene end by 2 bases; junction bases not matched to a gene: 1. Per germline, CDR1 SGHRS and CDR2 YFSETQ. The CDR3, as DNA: TGCGCCAGCAGGCTAGCGGGAGGGCAAGAGACCCAGTACTTC. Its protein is CASRLAGGQETQYF.

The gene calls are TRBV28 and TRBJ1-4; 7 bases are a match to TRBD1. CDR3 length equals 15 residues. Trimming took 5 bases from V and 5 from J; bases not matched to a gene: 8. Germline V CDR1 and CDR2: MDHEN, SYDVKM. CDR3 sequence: CASSTKTGWNEKLFF. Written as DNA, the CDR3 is TGTGCCAGCAGTACTAAGACAGGGTGGAATGAAAAACTGTTTTTT.

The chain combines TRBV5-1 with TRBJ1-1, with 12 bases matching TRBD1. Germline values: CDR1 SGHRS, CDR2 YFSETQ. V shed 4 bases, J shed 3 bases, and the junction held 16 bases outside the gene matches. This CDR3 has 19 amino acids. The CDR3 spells CASSPLGQGAMFRHTEAFF. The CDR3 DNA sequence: TGCGCCAGCAGCCCGTTGGGACAGGGGGCGATGTTCCGCCACACTGAAGCTTTCTTT. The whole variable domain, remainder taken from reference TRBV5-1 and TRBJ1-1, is KAGVTQTPRYLIKTRGQQVTLSCSPISGHRSVSWYQQTPGQGLQFLFEYFSETQRNKGNFPGRFSGRQFSNSRSEMNVSTLELGDSALYLCASSPLGQGAMFRHTEAFFGQGTRLTVV.

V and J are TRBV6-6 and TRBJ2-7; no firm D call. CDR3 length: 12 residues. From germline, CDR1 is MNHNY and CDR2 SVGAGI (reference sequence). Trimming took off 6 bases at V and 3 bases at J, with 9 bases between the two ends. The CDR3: CASRGAGYEQYF. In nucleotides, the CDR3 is TGTGCCAGCAGAGGTGCAGGCTACGAGCAGTACTTC.

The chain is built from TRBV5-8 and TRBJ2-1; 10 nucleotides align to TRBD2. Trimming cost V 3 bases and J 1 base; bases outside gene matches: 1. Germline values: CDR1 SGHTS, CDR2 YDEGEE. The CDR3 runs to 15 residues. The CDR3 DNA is TGTGCCAGCAGCTCTAGCGGGAGATCCTACAATGAGCAGTTCTTC. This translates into CASSSSGRSYNEQFF.

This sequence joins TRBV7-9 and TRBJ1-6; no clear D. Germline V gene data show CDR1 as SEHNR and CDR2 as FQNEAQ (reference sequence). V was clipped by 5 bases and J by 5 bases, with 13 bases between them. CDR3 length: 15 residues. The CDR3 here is CASSPGQVNNSPLHF. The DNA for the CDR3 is TGTGCCAGCAGCCCCGGCCAGGTTAATAATTCACCCCTCCACTTT.